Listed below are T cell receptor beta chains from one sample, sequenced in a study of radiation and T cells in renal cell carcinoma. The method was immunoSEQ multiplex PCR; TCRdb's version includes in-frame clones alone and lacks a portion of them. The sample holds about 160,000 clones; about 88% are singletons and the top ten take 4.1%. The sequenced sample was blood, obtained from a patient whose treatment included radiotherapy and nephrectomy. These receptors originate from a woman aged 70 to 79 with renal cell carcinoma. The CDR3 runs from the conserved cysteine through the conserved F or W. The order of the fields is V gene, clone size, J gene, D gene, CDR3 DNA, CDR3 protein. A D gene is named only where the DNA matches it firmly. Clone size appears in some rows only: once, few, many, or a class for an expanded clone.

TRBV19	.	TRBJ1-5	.	TGTGCCAGTAGTATAGTGGGAAATCAGCCCCAGCATTTT	CASSIVGNQPQHF
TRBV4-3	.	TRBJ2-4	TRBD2	TGCGCCAGCAGCCAAAAAAGGAGCGGGGGGGCAGCCAAAAACATTCAGTACTTC	CASSQKRSGGAAKNIQYF
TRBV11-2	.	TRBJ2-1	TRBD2	TGTGCCAGCAGCCCGGCGGGGGGGTCCAATGAGCAGTTCTTC	CASSPAGGSNEQFF
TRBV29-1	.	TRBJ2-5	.	TGCAGCGTTGGAGTTCAGGCCGTGGGGACCCAGTACTTC	CSVGVQAVGTQYF
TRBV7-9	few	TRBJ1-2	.	TGTGCCAGCAGCTTAATTGTCTCCCCAAACTTTAACTATGGCTACACCTTC	CASSLIVSPNFNYGYTF
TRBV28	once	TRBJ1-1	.	TGTGCCAGCAGCCCCTCGGGTTGGAACACTGAAGCTTTCTTT	CASSPSGWNTEAFF
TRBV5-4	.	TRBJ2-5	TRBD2	TGTGCCAGCAGTCCTGGCTTTCGACTAGCGGGGAGTAGGTCGGGGGAGACCCAGTACTTC	CASSPGFRLAGSRSGETQYF
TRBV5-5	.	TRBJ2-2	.	TGTGCCAGCAGCCGACTAAGGGTCGGGAACGGGGAGCTGTTTTTT	CASSRLRVGNGELFF
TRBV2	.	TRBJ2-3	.	TGTGCCAGCAGTGATGCAGATACGCAGTATTTT	CASSDADTQYF
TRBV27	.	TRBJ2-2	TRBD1	TGTGCCAGCAGTTTTGGGACAGGGGATTTCGCCGGGGAGCTGTTTTTT	CASSFGTGDFAGELFF
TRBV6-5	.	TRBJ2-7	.	TGTGCCAGCAGTCTTCGGGACTCCTATCCCTACGAGCAGTACTTC	CASSLRDSYPYEQYF
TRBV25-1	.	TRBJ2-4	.	TGTGCCAGCAGTGAATCCGGGCAGGCCATTCAGTACTTC	CASSESGQAIQYF
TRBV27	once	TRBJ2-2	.	TGTGCCAGCAGTTTAACGACGGTACCCGGGGAGCTGTTTTTT	CASSLTTVPGELFF
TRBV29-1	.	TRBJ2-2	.	TGCAGCGTTAAGCTAGTAGCAGTCACCGGGGAGCTGTTTTTT	CSVKLVAVTGELFF
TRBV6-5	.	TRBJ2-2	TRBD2	TGTGCCAGCAGTTTAAGCGGGGTGGGAACCGGGGAGCTGTTTTTT	CASSLSGVGTGELFF
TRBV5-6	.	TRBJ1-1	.	TGTGCCAGCACCACACCTAACACTGAAGCTTTCTTT	CASTTPNTEAFF
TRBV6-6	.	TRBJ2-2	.	TGTGCCAGCAGTTACCAGGGGTATACCGGGGAGCTGTTTTTT	CASSYQGYTGELFF
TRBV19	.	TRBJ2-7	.	TGTGCCAGTAGGACGATTTCACAGGGTGGCGAGCAGTACTTC	CASRTISQGGEQYF
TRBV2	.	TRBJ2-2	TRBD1	TGTGCCAGCAGTGGGTTGAGACCAGGGGGAAGGCTGTTTTTT	CASSGLRPGGRLFF
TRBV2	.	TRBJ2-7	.	TGTGCCAGCAGTGAAAGTATCAGGACCTACGAAAGCTTC	CASSESIRTYESF
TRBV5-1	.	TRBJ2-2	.	TGCGCCAGCAGCTCGGGAGCTCTGTTAAACACCGGGGAGCTGTTTTTT	CASSSGALLNTGELFF
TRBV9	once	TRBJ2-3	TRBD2	TGTGCCAGCAGCGGTTCTCTAGCGGGGAATACGCAGTATTTT	CASSGSLAGNTQYF
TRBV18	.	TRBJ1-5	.	TGTGCCAGCTCAGGTAGCAGGTCGCACAATCAGCCCCAGCATTTT	CASSGSRSHNQPQHF
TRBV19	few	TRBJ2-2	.	TGTGCCAGTAGCCCGGACAGCTCGCCCGGGGAGCTGTTTTTT	CASSPDSSPGELFF
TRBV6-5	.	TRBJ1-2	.	TGTGCCAGCAGTTCAGCGGGGGGCTACACCTTC	CASSSAGGYTF
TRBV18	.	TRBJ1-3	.	TGTGCCAGCTCACCAATGCCCACAAGTCCCTCTGGAAACACCATATATTTT	CASSPMPTSPSGNTIYF
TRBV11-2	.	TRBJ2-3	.	TGTGCCAGCAGCTTAAGGTCTAGCGATAACACAGATACGCAGTATTTT	CASSLRSSDNTDTQYF
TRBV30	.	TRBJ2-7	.	TGTGCCTGTACACCAGGGAGGTACGAGCAGTACTTC	CACTPGRYEQYF
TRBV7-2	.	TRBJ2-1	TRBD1	TGTGCCACCGGGACAGAAATTAAACGACCCAATGAGCAGTTCTTC	CATGTEIKRPNEQFF
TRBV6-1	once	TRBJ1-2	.	TGTGCCAGCAGTGAAGTCACCGCTCCCGGCTACACCTTC	CASSEVTAPGYTF
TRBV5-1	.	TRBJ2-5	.	TGCGCCAGCAGCTTGGCCCCCTCCGCTGTAGAGACCCAGTACTTC	CASSLAPSAVETQYF
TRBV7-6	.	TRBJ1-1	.	TGTGCCAGCAGCTTAGTAGTGAACACTGAAGCTTTCTTT	CASSLVVNTEAFF
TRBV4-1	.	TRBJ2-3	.	TGCGCCAGCAGCCAAGAACAGGGAAGCACAGATACGCAGTATTTT	CASSQEQGSTDTQYF
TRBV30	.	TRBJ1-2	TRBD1	TGTGCCTGGAGCGGGACAGGGTCTGGCTACACCTTC	CAWSGTGSGYTF
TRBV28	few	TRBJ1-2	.	TGTGCCAGCAGTTCTGTCCCGGCGGGGTATGGCTACACCTTC	CASSSVPAGYGYTF
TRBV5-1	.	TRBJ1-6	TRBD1	TGCGCCAGCAGCCCTCAGGGACAGGGCTCACCCCTCCACTTT	CASSPQGQGSPLHF
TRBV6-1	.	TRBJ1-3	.	TGTGCCAGCAGTGTCCTCTCTGGAAACACCATATATTTT	CASSVLSGNTIYF
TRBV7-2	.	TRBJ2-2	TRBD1	TGTGCCAGCAGCCCCAGACCAGCAGGGGGAAACACCGGGGAGCTGTTTTTT	CASSPRPAGGNTGELFF
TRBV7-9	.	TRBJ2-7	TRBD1	TGTGCCAGCAGCTCAGGGACAGGGGGCCCCTACGAGCAGTACTTC	CASSSGTGGPYEQYF
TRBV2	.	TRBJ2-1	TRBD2	TGTGCCAGCCGCAGAAGACTAGCGGGGGGGGATGAGCAGTTCTTC	CASRRRLAGGDEQFF
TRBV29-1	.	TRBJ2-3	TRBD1	TGCAGCACTTCCGGGACAGGCACAGATACGCAGTATTTT	CSTSGTGTDTQYF
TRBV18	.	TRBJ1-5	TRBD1	TGTGCCAGCCGCGGACAGGGCAATCAGCCCCAGCATTTT	CASRGQGNQPQHF
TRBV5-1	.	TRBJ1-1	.	TGCGCCAGCAGCCCCGGGCCCGGGCCATTAGGCACTGAAGCTTTCTTT	CASSPGPGPLGTEAFF
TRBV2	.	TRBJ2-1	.	TGTGCCAGCAGTGCTGAGCGGGTTGGGGGCGATGAGCAGTTCTTC	CASSAERVGGDEQFF
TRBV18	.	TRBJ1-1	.	TGTGCCAGCTCACCACCTAGGGTGATGAACACTGAAGCTTTCTTT	CASSPPRVMNTEAFF
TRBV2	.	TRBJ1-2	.	TGTGCCAGCAGTTTCATTCAGGGAGACTATGGCTACACCTTC	CASSFIQGDYGYTF
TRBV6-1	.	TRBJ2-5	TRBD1	TGTGCCAGCGGGGACAGGCCGAGAGAGACCCAGTACTTC	CASGDRPRETQYF
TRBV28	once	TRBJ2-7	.	TGTGCCAGCAGTTTACAGGGATACGAGCAGTACTTC	CASSLQGYEQYF
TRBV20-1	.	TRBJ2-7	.	TGCAGTGCTCGAAGCTACGAGCAGTACTTC	CSARSYEQYF
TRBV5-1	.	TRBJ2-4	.	TGCGCCAGCAGCTTGGGCACAGGATCGAACATTCAGTACTTC	CASSLGTGSNIQYF
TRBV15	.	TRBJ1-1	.	TGTGCCACGTCGAGGGGCTGGGAGGACACTGAAGCTTTCTTT	CATSRGWEDTEAFF
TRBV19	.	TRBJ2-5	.	TGTGCCAGTAGTACCGGGACCGGCACCCAAGAGACCCAGTACTTC	CASSTGTGTQETQYF
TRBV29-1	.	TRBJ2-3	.	TGCAGCGTGGCGACTACAGATACGCAGTATTTT	CSVATTDTQYF